This entry lists 29 T cell receptor beta chains sequenced from one sample in a study of cytomegalovirus exposure and HLA in healthy donors. The PCR contained 60 Vbeta and 13 Jbeta primers. Sequenced by immunoSEQ multiplex PCR; TCRdb stores in-frame clones only, minus some. The sample holds around 89,000 clones, roughly 80% seen once. Specimen: PBMCs. These receptors were collected from a girl aged 2-9 years in good health and CMV-seropositive.

This clone was detected a few times. V gene TRBV19 combines with J gene TRBJ1-2; D is ambiguous. The CDR3 has 14 residues. CDR1 and CDR2 (germline): LNHDA, SQIVND (reference sequence). The V gene lost 2 bases and the J gene lost 2 bases, with 9 bases spanning the gap. The CDR3 DNA is TGTGCCAGTAGTATATTCACGGGGAACTATGGCTACACCTTC. Its translation: CASSIFTGNYGYTF.

The chain is built from TRBV5-6 and TRBJ1-5, with 9 bases matching TRBD1. V was pared by 1 base and J by 7 bases, with 3 bases of the junction left unmatched. Per germline, CDR1 SGHDT and CDR2 YYEEEE. The CDR3 spans 14 residues. CDR3 bases: TGTGCCAGCAGCTTGACAGGGGGCGAGCAGCCCCAGCATTTT. Translation gives CASSLTGGEQPQHF. Full variable domain (rest looked up from reference TRBV5-6 and TRBJ1-5): DAGVTQSPTHLIKTRGQQVTLRCSPKSGHDTVSWYQQALGQGPQFIFQYYEEEERQRGNFPDRFSGHQFPNYSSELNVNALLLGDSALYLCASSLTGGEQPQHFGDGTRLSIL.

The rearrangement uses TRBV27 and TRBJ1-2, with unresolved D. Trimming took off 3 bases at V and 5 bases at J, with 13 bases between the two ends. Germline V gives CDR1 MNHEY, CDR2 SMNVEV (reference sequence). The CDR3 has 14 residues. DNA of the CDR3: TGTGCCAGCAGTTTCACCGGAGAGGGTTATGGCTACACCTTC. It yields the protein CASSFTGEGYGYTF.

The chain is built from TRBV2 and TRBJ1-5; D is possibly TRBD1 (5 bases). V was pared by 5 bases and J by 4 bases, with 9 bases between. The CDR3 contains 13 residues. Germline V gene sequence: CDR1 SNHLY, CDR2 FYNNEI. CDR3 nucleotide sequence: TGTGCCAGCAGTAATAAGGGGAATCAGCCCCAGCATTTT. As protein: CASSNKGNQPQHF.

The chain combines TRBV11-3 with TRBJ2-3; D gene ambiguous. From germline, CDR1 is SGHNT and CDR2 YENEEA. The V end was cut by 1 base, the J end by 1 base, with 3 bases between. This CDR3 comprises 13 residues. The CDR3 region has the DNA TGTGCCAGCAGCTTAGGCGGCACAGATACGCAGTATTTT. It codes for CASSLGGTDTQYF.

The chain links TRBV19 to TRBJ2-7; 9 bases are a match to TRBD1. The CDR3 is made up of 15 amino acids. Trimming took 3 bases from V and 2 from J; bases not matched to a gene: 5. Germline CDR1 and CDR2: LNHDA and SQIVND (reference sequence). CDR3 coding DNA: TGTGCCAGTAGTATCGGGACAGGGAATCCCTACGAGCAGTACTTC. Translating gives CASSIGTGNPYEQYF.

The chain uses TRBV27 and TRBJ1-2, with 10 bases aligning to TRBD1. The V segment lost 10 bases and the J segment 2 bases; nucleotides outside the gene matches: 4. CDR1 and CDR2 from the germline V gene are MNHEY and SMNVEV (reference sequence). The CDR3 consists of 13 residues. CDR3 region: CATWTGGNYGYTF. In DNA form, the CDR3 reads TGTGCCACCTGGACAGGGGGAAACTATGGCTACACCTTC.

V is TRBV6-5 and J is TRBJ2-6; D not resolved. V dropped 0 bases and J dropped 0 bases, with 6 bases sitting between them. This CDR3 has 16 residues. The germline V gene encodes CDR1 MNHEY and CDR2 SVGAGI. The CDR3 coding sequence is TGTGCCAGCAGTTACTCGCTAGGCTCTGGGGCCAACGTCCTGACTTTC. Encoded protein: CASSYSLGSGANVLTF.

This chain uses TRBV5-1 with TRBJ2-1; a possible D gene is TRBD2 (5 bases). The germline V and J ends were trimmed by 0 bases and 10 bases, with 11 bases remaining between them. Germline-derived CDR1 and CDR2 are SGHRS and YFSETQ. This CDR3 has 13 amino acids. CDR3 coding DNA: TGCGCCAGCAGCTTGGTCTCACTAGAGGAGCAGTTCTTC. Translated: CASSLVSLEEQFF. Combining the CDR3 with reference TRBV5-1 and TRBJ2-1 gives the whole variable domain KAGVTQTPRYLIKTRGQQVTLSCSPISGHRSVSWYQQTPGQGLQFLFEYFSETQRNKGNFPGRFSGRQFSNSRSEMNVSTLELGDSALYLCASSLVSLEEQFFGPGTRLTVL.

The count of this clone is one. This chain connects TRBV10-3 to TRBJ2-7; possibly TRBD2 for D (5 bases). V lost 6 bases and J 0 bases, leaving 18 bases between the germline ends. The CDR3 totals 16 residues. Per germline, CDR1 ENHRY and CDR2 SYGVKD. The CDR3, as DNA: TGTGCCATCAGCGCCCTCTATGGGGAGTCCTCCTACGAGCAGTACTTC. Encoded protein: CAISALYGESSYEQYF.

DNA of the CDR3: TGCGCCAGCAGCTTGGCCTCGACTAGCGGTTCCTACGAGCAGTACTTC. It codes for CASSLASTSGSYEQYF. This rearrangement joins TRBV5-1 to TRBJ2-7, with 9 bases aligning to TRBD2. V shed 0 bases and J 1 base; nucleotides not matched to a gene: 5. Germline V lookup: CDR1 SGHRS, CDR2 YFSETQ. This CDR3 contains 16 residues.

The J gene is TRBJ1-1, the V gene TRBV10-2; D is unclear. This CDR3 comprises 13 residues. Germline CDR1 WSHSY, CDR2 SAAADI. The ends were cut back, 6 bases at V and 7 bases at J, with 15 bases in the middle. As DNA, the CDR3 is TGCGCCAGCAGCGACAACCCTCGGGATGAAGCTTTCTTT. Protein product: CASSDNPRDEAFF.

This sequence joins TRBV18 and TRBJ2-7; tentatively, D is TRBD2 (5 bases). CDR1 is KGHSH, CDR2 LQKENI, per germline. Between the trimmed V and J ends, which lost 5 bases and 5 bases, there was a span of 19 bases. The CDR3 contains 15 residues. The CDR3 nucleotides read TGTGCCAGCTCAACGGGCCAAGGGAGTATCAACGAGCAGTACTTC. The encoded protein is CASSTGQGSINEQYF.

The chain recombines TRBV30 with TRBJ2-5; TRBD2 agrees at 10 bases. V lost 1 base, J lost 5 bases, and 7 bases stayed unmatched. Germline assignment: CDR1 GTSNPN and CDR2 SVGIG (reference sequence). The CDR3 is 15 residues long. DNA of the CDR3: TGTGCCTGGAGTGGTCTAGCGGGAGCGGTGGAGACCCAGTACTTC. Its translation is CAWSGLAGAVETQYF.

This chain links TRBV19 with TRBJ2-3, with D possibly matching TRBD2 (7 bases). This CDR3 has 15 amino acids. CDR1 and CDR2 (germline): LNHDA, SQIVND (reference sequence). Trimming removed 3 bases at V and 4 bases at J, with 14 bases between. CDR3 in DNA: TGTGCCAGTAGTATCGCGGGGGCGCCCGCAGATACGCAGTATTTT. It codes for CASSIAGAPADTQYF.

The chain links TRBV30 to TRBJ2-1, with D possibly being TRBD2 (6 bases). The germline V gene encodes CDR1 GTSNPN and CDR2 SVGIG (reference sequence). V was cut by 3 bases and J by 4 bases, with 16 bases left in between. The CDR3 sequence is 15 residues long. The CDR3 loop is CAWRPRLASYNEQFF. The CDR3 DNA reads TGTGCCTGGAGACCTCGTCTAGCGAGTTACAATGAGCAGTTCTTC.

This chain joins TRBV9 and TRBJ2-3, with 8 nucleotides matching TRBD2. The CDR3 has 19 residues. The V gene end was trimmed by 3 bases and the J gene end by 5 bases; junction bases not matched to a gene: 20. Germline assignment: CDR1 SGDLS and CDR2 YYNGEE. This CDR3 reads CASSDAGGGASERRDTQYF. The CDR3 DNA reads TGTGCCAGCAGCGACGCGGGGGGTGGGGCTAGCGAGAGGAGAGATACGCAGTATTTT.

The chain combines TRBV29-1 with TRBJ2-1, with TRBD2 identical over 11 bases. Germline lookup yields CDR1 SQVTM and CDR2 ANQGSEA. CDR3 length: 16 amino acids. After removal of 7 bases from V and 3 bases from J, the junction contained 11 bases not matched to a gene. The CDR3 spells CSASKGGTSGYNEQFF. In DNA form, the CDR3 reads TGCAGCGCTAGCAAAGGGGGGACTAGCGGCTACAATGAGCAGTTCTTC.

This chain connects TRBV6-5 to TRBJ1-2, with 9 bases fitting TRBD1. Germline V gene lookup returns CDR1 MNHEY and CDR2 SVGAGI. V was pared by 5 bases and J by 8 bases, with 9 bases of the junction left unmatched. The CDR3 length is 14 residues. The CDR3 protein is CASSTTGGAEGYTF. The CDR3 DNA sequence: TGTGCCAGCAGTACTACAGGGGGCGCGGAGGGCTACACCTTC.

The CDR3 loop is CASSQPGTPGVAFF. DNA of the CDR3: TGCGCCAGCAGCCAACCCGGGACACCAGGGGTAGCTTTCTTT. V and J are TRBV4-3 and TRBJ1-1, with D possibly being TRBD1 (6 bases). Germline V CDR1 and CDR2: LGHNA, YSLEER. The CDR3 sequence is 14 residues long. V was trimmed by 2 bases and J by 10 bases, leaving 17 bases between them.

This clone was counted a few times. The rearrangement uses TRBV10-1 and TRBJ2-5; D gene uncertain. Trimming shortened V by 3 bases and J by 4 bases, and 6 bases separated the two germline ends. CDR3 length: 12 amino acids. CDR1 is WNHNN, CDR2 SYGVQD, per germline (reference sequence). The CDR3 reads CASSDSGETQYF. In DNA form, the CDR3 reads TGCGCCAGCAGTGATTCAGGAGAGACCCAGTACTTC.

This clone has a single count. The chain carries TRBV7-7 and TRBJ2-1, with D possibly being TRBD2 (7 bases). Germline V gives CDR1 SSHAT, CDR2 FNYEAQ (reference sequence). This CDR3 is built from 15 residues. V was trimmed by 3 bases and J by 4 bases, leaving 13 bases between them. The CDR3 DNA sequence: TGTGCCAGCAGCTTGGGGGGGGGCGCGTACAATGAGCAGTTCTTC. Translation gives CASSLGGGAYNEQFF. Supplemented by reference TRBV7-7 and TRBJ2-1, the full variable domain reads GAGVSQSPRYKVTKRGQDVTLRCDPISSHATLYWYQQALGQGPEFLTYFNYEAQPDKSGLPSDRFSAERPEGSISTLTIQRTEQRDSAMYRCASSLGGGAYNEQFFGPGTRLTVL.

There are a few counts of this clone. The chain recombines TRBV19 with TRBJ2-5, with 11 nucleotides matching TRBD2. This CDR3 spans 14 amino acids. After removal of 9 bases from V and 2 bases from J, the junction contained 5 bases not matched to a gene. Germline CDR1 LNHDA, CDR2 SQIVND (reference sequence). CDR3 DNA: TGTGCCAGCCTAGCGGGAGGATCTCAAGAGACCCAGTACTTC. This encodes CASLAGGSQETQYF.

The chain recombines TRBV27 with TRBJ2-7, with D possibly matching TRBD2 (5 bases). Between the trimmed V and J ends, which lost 6 bases and 0 bases, there was a span of 15 bases. The CDR3 covers 15 residues. Per the germline V gene, CDR1 is MNHEY and CDR2 is SMNVEV (reference sequence). The CDR3 is CASSMYPGDSYEQYF. For the CDR3, the DNA is TGTGCCAGCAGCATGTACCCCGGGGACTCCTACGAGCAGTACTTC.

This clone was observed a handful of times. The V call is TRBV28, the J call TRBJ1-2; tentatively, D is TRBD1 (5 bases). Trimming left V 5 bases short and J 7 bases short, with 17 bases between. There are 14 residues in the CDR3. Germline CDR1 reads MDHEN; CDR2 reads SYDVKM. CDR3 bases: TGTGCCAGCAGTCAAAGACAGAAAGTATTTGGCTACACCTTC. Amino acid sequence: CASSQRQKVFGYTF.

This chain uses TRBV27 with TRBJ2-7, with D possibly matching TRBD1 (6 bases). Germline CDR1 and CDR2: MNHEY and SMNVEV (reference sequence). This CDR3 region has 14 residues. The V gene lost 3 bases and the J gene lost 3 bases, with 12 bases spanning the gap. CDR3 in amino acids: CASSLRDRFYEQYF. CDR3 coding DNA: TGTGCCAGCAGTTTGCGCGACAGGTTCTACGAGCAGTACTTC.

The chain couples TRBV6-1 to TRBJ2-7, with D possibly matching TRBD2 (5 bases). CDR3 length: 15 amino acids. Trimming took off 7 bases at V and 0 bases at J, with 16 bases between the two ends. Germline CDR1 and CDR2: MNHNS and SASEGT. CDR3 protein: CASTAAIEGSYEQYF. The CDR3 DNA sequence: TGTGCCAGCACGGCGGCGATAGAGGGCTCCTACGAGCAGTACTTC.

The chain is built from TRBV10-3 and TRBJ2-5; 8 bases map to TRBD2. The V segment lost 6 bases and the J segment 2 bases; nucleotides outside the gene matches: 20. Germline values: CDR1 ENHRY, CDR2 SYGVKD. The CDR3 sequence is 19 residues long. DNA for the CDR3: TGTGCCATCAGCGGGGGGGAGGACAGAAAAGCAAGAATTCAAGAGACCCAGTACTTC. Its translation is CAISGGEDRKARIQETQYF.

This chain links TRBV2 with TRBJ2-1; D might be TRBD2 (5 bases). Per germline, CDR1 SNHLY and CDR2 FYNNEI. Trimming stripped 4 bases from V and 6 bases from J, with 10 bases between. The length of the CDR3 is 13 residues. The CDR3 nucleotides read TGTGCCAGCAGTGTATTAGCGCCCAATGAGCAGTTCTTC. Amino acids: CASSVLAPNEQFF. Looking up the rest from reference TRBV2 and TRBJ2-1 gives the full variable domain: EPEVTQTPSHQVTQMGQEVILRCVPISNHLYFYWYRQILGQKVEFLVSFYNNEISEKSEIFDDQFSVERPDGSNFTLKIRSTKLEDSAMYFCASSVLAPNEQFFGPGTRLTVL.